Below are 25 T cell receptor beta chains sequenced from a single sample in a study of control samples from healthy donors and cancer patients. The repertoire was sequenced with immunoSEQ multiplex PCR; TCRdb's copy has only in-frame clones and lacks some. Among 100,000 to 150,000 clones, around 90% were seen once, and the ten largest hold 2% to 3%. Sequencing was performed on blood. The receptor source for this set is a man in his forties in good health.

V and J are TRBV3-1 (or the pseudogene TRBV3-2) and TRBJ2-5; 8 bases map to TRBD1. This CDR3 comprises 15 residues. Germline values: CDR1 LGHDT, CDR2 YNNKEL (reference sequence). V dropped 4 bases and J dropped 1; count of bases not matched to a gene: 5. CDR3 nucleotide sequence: TGTGCCAGCAGCCTAGGGACAGGCGCCCAAGAGACCCAGTACTTC. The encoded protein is CASSLGTGAQETQYF.

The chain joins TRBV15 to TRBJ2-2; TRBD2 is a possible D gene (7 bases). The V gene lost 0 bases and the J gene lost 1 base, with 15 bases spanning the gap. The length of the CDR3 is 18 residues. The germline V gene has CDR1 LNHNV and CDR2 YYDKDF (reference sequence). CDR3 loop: CATSRDFGGLGNTGELFF. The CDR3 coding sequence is TGTGCCACCAGCAGAGATTTCGGGGGGCTCGGGAACACCGGGGAGCTGTTTTTT.

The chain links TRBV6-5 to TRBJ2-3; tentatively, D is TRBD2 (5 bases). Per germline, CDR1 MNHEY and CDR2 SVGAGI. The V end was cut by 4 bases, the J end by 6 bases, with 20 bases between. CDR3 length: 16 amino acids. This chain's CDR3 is CASSLATGSRGDTQYF. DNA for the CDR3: TGTGCCAGCAGTTTAGCCACCGGATCGAGAGGGGATACGCAGTATTTT.

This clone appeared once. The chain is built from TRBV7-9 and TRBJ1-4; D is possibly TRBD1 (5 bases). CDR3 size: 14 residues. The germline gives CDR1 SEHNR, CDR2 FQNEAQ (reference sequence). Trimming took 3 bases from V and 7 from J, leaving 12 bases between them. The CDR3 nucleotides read TGTGCCAGCAGCTTGGGACGGGGGACTGAAAAACTGTTTTTT. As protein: CASSLGRGTEKLFF.

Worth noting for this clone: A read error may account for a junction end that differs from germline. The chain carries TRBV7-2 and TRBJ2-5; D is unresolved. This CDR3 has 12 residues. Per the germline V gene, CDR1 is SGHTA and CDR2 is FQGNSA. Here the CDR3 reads CASSLHQETQYF. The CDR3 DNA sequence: TGTGCCAGCAGCCTCCACCAGGAGACCCAGTACTTC.

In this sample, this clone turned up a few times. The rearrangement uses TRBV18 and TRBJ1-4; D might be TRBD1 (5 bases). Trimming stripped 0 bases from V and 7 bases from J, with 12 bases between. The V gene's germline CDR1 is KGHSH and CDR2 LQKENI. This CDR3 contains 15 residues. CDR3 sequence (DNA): TGTGCCAGCTCACCACCGGCGGGGCGGGGTGAAAAACTGTTTTTT. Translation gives CASSPPAGRGEKLFF.

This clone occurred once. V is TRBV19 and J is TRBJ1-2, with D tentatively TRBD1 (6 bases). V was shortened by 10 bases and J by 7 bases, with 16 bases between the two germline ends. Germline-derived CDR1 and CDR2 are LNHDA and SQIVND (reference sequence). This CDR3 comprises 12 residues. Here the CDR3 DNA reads TGTGCCACCCAGCCAGGGGAGAGTGGCTACACCTTC. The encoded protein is CATQPGESGYTF.

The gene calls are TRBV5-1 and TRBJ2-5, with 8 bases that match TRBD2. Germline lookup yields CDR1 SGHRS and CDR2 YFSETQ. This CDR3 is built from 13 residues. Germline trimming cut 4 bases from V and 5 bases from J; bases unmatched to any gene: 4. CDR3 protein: CASSPRLAETQYF. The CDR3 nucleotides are TGCGCCAGCAGCCCCAGACTAGCGGAGACCCAGTACTTC.

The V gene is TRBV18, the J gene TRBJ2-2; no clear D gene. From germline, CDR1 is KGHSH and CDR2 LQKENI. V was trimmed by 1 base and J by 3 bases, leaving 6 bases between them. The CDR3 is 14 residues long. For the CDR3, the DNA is TGTGCCAGCTCACCACTCAAGGACACCGGGGAGCTGTTTTTT. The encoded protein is CASSPLKDTGELFF. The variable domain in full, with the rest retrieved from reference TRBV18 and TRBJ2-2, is NAGVMQNPRHLVRRRGQEARLRCSPMKGHSHVYWYRQLPEEGLKFMVYLQKENIIDESGMPKERFSAEFPKEGPSILRIQQVVRGDSAAYFCASSPLKDTGELFFGEGSRLTVL.

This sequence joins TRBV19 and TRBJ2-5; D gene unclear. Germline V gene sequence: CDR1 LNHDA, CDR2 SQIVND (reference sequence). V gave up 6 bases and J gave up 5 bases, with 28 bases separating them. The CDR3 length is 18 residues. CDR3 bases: TGTGCCAGTAGCCTACAACGATCCGAAGCCACCTACCCCGAGACCCAGTACTTC. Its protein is CASSLQRSEATYPETQYF. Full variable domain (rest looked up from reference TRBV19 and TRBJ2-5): DGGITQSPKYLFRKEGQNVTLSCEQNLNHDAMYWYRQDPGQGLRLIYYSQIVNDFQKGDIAEGYSVSREKKESFPLTVTSAQKNPTAFYLCASSLQRSEATYPETQYFGPGTRLLVL.

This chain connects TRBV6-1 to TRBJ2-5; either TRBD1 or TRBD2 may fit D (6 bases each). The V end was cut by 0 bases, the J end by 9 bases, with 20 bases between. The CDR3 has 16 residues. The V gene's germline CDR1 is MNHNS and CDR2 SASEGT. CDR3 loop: CASSEAWTGPRGAQYF. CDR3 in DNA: TGTGCCAGCAGTGAAGCTTGGACTGGGCCTAGGGGGGCCCAGTACTTC.

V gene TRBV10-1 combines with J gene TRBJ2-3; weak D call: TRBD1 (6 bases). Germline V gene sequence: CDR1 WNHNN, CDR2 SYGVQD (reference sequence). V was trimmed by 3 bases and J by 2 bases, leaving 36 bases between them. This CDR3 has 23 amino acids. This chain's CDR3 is CASSEADSPIRDPNLEPTDTQYF. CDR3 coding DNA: TGCGCCAGCAGTGAAGCGGACAGCCCAATACGGGACCCAAACCTCGAGCCCACAGATACGCAGTATTTT.

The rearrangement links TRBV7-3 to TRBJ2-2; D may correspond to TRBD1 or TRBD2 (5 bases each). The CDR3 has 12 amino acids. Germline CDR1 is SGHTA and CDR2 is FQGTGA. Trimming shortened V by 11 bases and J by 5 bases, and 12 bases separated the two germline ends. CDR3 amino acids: CARGGGTGELFF. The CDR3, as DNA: TGTGCCCGGGGTGGGGGAACCGGGGAGCTGTTTTTT.

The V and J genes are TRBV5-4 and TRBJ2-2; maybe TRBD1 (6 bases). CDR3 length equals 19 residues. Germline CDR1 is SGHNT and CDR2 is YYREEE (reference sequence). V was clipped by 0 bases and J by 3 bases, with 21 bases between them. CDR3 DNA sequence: TGTGCCAGCAGCTTGGAGTCCAGGGGATTAGTAAAGGACACCGGGGAGCTGTTTTTT. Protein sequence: CASSLESRGLVKDTGELFF. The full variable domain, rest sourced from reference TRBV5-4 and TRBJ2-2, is ETGVTQSPTHLIKTRGQQVTLRCSSQSGHNTVSWYQQALGQGPQFIFQYYREEENGRGNFPPRFSGLQFPNYSSELNVNALELDDSALYLCASSLESRGLVKDTGELFFGEGSRLTVL.

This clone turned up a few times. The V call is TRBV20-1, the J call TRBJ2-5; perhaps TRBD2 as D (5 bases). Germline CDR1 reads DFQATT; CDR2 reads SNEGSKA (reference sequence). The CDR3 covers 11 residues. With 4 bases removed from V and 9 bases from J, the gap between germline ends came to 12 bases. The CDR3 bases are TGCAGTGCTAAAATCACAGCGGCCCAGTACTTC. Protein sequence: CSAKITAAQYF.

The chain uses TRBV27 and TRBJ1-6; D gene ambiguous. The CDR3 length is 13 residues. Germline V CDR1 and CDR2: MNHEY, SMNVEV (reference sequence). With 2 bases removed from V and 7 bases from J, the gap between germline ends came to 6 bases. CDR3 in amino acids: CASSLPGNSPLHF. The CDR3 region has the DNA TGTGCCAGCAGTTTACCGGGGAATTCACCCCTCCACTTT.

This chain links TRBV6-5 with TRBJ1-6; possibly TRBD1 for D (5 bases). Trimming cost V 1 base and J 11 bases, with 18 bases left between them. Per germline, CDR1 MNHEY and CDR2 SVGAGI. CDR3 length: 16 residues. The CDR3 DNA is TGTGCCAGCAGTTACTTCTTTCAGGTTTCGGGGGCACCCCTCCACTTT. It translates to CASSYFFQVSGAPLHF.

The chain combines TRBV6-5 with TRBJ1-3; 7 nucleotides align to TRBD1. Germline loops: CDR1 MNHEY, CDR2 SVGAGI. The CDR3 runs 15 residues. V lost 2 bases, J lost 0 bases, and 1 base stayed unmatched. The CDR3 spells CASSYTGVSGNTIYF. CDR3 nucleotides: TGTGCCAGCAGTTACACAGGGGTCTCTGGAAACACCATATATTTT.

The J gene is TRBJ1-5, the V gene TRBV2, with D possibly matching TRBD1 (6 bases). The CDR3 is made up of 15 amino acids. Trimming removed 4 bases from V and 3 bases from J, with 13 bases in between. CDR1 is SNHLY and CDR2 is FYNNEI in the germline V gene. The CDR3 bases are TGTGCCAGCAGTGTGTCGGGGGCGCCCAATCAGCCCCAGCATTTT. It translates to CASSVSGAPNQPQHF.

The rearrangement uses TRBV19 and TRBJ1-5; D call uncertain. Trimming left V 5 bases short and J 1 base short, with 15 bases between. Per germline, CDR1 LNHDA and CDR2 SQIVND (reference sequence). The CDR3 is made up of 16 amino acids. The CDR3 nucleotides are TGTGCCAGTAGTCCCGCGGGCCCGGGGAGCAATCAGCCCCAGCATTTT. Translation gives CASSPAGPGSNQPQHF.

CDR3 sequence (DNA): TGTGCCAGCAGCTTGGACAGGGGCCAAGAGACCCAGTACTTC. Protein product: CASSLDRGQETQYF. This rearrangement joins TRBV5-4 to TRBJ2-5; 7 bases align to TRBD1. Germline assignment: CDR1 SGHNT and CDR2 YYREEE (reference sequence). The CDR3 is 14 amino acids. Losses at the gene ends were 0 bases for V and 1 base for J; bases not matched to a gene: 0.

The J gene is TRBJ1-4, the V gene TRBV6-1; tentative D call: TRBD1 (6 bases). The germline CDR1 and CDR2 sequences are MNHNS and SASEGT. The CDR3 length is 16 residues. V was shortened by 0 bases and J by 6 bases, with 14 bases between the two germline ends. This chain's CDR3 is CASSEAGGPGYEKLFF. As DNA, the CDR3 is TGTGCCAGCAGTGAAGCAGGGGGGCCAGGGTATGAAAAACTGTTTTTT.

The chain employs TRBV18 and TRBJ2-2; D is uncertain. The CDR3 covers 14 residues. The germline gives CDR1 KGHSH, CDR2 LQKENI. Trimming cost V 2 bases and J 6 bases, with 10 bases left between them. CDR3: CASSPETGPGELFF. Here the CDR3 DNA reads TGTGCCAGCTCACCAGAGACCGGCCCCGGGGAGCTGTTTTTT.

CDR3 DNA: TGCGCCAGCACAGAGGCGGGGATGGCAGATACGCAGTATTTT. Translating it yields CASTEAGMADTQYF. The chain combines TRBV5-1 with TRBJ2-3, with TRBD2 as a possible D gene (6 bases). CDR1 is SGHRS and CDR2 is YFSETQ in the germline V gene. This CDR3 is 14 amino acids long. V lost 6 bases and J lost 4, with 15 bases in between. The full variable domain, in which reference TRBV5-1 and TRBJ2-3 provide the parts outside the CDR3, is KAGVTQTPRYLIKTRGQQVTLSCSPISGHRSVSWYQQTPGQGLQFLFEYFSETQRNKGNFPGRFSGRQFSNSRSEMNVSTLELGDSALYLCASTEAGMADTQYFGPGTRLTVL.

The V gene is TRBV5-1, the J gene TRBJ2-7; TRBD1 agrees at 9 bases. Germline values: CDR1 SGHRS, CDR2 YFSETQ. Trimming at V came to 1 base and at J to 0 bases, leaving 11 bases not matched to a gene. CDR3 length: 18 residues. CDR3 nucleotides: TGCGCCAGCAGCTTGTATTACTCGGGACAGGGAAGCTCCTACGAGCAGTACTTC. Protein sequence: CASSLYYSGQGSSYEQYF.